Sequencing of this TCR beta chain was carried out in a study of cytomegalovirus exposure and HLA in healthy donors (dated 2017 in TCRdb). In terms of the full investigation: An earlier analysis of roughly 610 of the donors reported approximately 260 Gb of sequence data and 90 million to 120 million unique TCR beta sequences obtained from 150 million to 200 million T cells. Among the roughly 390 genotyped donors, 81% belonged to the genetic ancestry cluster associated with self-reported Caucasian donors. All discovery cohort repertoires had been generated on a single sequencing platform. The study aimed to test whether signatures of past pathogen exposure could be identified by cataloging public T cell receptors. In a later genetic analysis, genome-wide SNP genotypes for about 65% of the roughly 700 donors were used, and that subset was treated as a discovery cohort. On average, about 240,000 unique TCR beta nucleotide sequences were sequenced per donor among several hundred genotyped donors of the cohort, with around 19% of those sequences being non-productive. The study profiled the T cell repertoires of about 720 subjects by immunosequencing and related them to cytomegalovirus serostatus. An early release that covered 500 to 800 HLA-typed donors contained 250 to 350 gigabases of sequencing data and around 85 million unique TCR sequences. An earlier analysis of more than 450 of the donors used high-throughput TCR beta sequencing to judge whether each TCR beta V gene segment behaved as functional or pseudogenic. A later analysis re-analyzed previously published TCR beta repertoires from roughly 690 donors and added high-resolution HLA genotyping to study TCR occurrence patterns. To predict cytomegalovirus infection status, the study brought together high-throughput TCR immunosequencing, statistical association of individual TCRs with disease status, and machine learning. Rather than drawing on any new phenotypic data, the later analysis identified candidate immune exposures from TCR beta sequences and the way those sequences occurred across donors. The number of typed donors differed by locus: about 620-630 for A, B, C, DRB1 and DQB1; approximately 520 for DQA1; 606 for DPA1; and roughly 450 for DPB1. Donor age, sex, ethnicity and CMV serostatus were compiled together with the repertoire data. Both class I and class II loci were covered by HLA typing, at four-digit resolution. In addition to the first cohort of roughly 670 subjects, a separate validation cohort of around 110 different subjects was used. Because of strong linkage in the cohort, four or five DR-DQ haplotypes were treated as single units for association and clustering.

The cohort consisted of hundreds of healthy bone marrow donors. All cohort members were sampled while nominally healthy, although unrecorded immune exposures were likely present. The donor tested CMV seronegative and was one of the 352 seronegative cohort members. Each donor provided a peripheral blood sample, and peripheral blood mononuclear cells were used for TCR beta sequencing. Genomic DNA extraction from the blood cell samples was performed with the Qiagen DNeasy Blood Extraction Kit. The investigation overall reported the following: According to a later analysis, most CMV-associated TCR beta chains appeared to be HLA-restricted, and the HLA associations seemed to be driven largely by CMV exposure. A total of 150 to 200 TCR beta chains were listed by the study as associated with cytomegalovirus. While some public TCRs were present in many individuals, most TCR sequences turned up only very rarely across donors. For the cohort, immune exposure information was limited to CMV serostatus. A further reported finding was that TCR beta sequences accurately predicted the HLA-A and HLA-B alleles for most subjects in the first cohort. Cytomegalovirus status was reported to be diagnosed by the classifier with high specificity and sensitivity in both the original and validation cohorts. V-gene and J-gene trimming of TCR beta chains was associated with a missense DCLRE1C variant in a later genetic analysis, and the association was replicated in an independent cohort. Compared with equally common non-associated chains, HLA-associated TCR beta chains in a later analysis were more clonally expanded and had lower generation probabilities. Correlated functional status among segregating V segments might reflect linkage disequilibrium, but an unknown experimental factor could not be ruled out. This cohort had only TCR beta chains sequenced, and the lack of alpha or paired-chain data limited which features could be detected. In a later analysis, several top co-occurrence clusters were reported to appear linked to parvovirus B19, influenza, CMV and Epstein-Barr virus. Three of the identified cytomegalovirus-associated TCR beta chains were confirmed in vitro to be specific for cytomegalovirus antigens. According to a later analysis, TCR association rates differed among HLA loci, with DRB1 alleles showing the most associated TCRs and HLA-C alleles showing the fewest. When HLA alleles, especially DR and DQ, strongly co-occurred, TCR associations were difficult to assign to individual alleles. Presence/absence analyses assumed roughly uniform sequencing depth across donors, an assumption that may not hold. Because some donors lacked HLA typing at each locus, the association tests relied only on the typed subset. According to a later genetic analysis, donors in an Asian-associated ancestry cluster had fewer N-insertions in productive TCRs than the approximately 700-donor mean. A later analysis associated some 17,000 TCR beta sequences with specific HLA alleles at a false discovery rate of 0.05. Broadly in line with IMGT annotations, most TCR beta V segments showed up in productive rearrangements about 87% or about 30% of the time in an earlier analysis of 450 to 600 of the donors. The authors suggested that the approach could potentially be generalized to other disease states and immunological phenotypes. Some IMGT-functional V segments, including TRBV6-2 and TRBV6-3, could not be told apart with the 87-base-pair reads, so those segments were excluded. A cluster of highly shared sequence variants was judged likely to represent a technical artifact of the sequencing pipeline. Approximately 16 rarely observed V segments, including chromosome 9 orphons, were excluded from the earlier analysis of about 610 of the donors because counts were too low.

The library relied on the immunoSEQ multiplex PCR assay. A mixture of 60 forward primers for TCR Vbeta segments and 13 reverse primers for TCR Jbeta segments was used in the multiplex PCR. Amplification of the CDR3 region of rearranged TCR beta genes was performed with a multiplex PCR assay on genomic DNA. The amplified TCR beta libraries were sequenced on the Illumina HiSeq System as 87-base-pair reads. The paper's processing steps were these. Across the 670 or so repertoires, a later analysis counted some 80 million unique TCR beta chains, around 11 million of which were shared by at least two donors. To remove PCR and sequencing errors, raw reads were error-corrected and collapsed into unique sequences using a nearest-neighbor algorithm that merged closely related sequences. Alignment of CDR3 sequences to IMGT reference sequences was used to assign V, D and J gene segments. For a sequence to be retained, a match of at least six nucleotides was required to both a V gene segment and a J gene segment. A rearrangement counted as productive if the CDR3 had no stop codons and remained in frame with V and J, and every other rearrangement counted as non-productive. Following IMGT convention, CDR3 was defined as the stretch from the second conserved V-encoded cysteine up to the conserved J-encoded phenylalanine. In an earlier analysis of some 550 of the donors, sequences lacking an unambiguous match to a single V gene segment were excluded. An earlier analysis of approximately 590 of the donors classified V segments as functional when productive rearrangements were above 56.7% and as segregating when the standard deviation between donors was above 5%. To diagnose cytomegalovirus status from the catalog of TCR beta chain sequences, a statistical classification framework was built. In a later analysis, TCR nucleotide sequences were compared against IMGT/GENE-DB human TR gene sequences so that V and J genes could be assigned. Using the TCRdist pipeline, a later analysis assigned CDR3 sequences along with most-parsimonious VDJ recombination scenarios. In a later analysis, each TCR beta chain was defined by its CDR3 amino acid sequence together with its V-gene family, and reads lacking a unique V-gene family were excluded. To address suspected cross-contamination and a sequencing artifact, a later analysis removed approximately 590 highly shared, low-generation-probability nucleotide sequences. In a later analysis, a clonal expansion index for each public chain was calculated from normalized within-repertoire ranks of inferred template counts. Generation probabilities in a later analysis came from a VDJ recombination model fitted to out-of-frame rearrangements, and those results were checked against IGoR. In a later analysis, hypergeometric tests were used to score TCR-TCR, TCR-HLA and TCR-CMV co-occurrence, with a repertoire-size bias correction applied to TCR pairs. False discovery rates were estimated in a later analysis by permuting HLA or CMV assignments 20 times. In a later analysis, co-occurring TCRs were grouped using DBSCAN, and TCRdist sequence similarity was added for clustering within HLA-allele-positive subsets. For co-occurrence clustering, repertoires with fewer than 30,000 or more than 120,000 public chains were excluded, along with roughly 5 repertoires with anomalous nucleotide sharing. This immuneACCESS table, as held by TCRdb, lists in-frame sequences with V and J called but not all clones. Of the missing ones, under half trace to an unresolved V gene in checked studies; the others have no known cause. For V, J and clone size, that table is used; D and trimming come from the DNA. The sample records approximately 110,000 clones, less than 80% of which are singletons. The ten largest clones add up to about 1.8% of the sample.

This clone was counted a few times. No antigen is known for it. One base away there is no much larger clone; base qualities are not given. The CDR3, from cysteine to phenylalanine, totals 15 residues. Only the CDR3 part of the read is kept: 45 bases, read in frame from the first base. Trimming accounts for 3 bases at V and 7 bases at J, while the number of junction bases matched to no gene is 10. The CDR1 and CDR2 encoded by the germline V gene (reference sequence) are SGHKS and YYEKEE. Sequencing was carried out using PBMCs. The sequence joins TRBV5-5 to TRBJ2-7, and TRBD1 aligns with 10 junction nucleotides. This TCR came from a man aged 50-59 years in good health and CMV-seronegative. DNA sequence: TGTGCCAGCAGCTGGACCGGGACAGGGGTCGGTGAGCAGTACTTC. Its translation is CASSWTGTGVGEQYF. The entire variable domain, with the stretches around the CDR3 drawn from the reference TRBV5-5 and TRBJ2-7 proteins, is DAGVTQSPTHLIKTRGQQVTLRCSPISGHKSVSWYQQVLGQGPQFIFQYYEKEERGRGNFPDRFSARQFPNYSSELNVNALLLGDSALYLCASSWTGTGVGEQYFGPGTRLTVT.